The next 24 T cell receptor beta chains were all read from a single sample in a study of STAT5B mutations in CD4+ large granular lymphocyte leukemia. Sequencing used immunoSEQ multiplex PCR; TCRdb keeps in-frame clones, though not all of them. The table has approximately 49,000 clones, just over 70% seen once. The sequencing input was CD4+ T cells from blood buffy coats. These receptors were collected from a human donor in good health.

This clone was seen only once. This chain connects TRBV5-1 to TRBJ1-1, with a weak D call TRBD1 (5 bases). This CDR3 region has 15 residues. The V end lost 0 bases, the J end lost 4 bases, and 13 bases lay between the germline ends. In germline, CDR1 is SGHRS, CDR2 YFSETQ. The CDR3 sequence: CASSLEGRGSTEAFF. The CDR3 nucleotides are TGCGCCAGCAGCTTGGAGGGGCGTGGAAGCACTGAAGCTTTCTTT.

The genes are TRBV10-3 and TRBJ1-6; 11 bases match TRBD1. Germline V gene sequence: CDR1 ENHRY, CDR2 SYGVKD. The CDR3 contains 15 residues. V dropped 2 bases and J dropped 7; count of bases not matched to a gene: 1. As DNA, the CDR3 is TGTGCCATCAGTGAGGGGACAGGGGGGAATTCACCCCTCCACTTT. Its protein is CAISEGTGGNSPLHF.

The rearrangement links TRBV10-3 to TRBJ2-5, with 7 bases that match TRBD1. The CDR3 is 14 amino acids. CDR1 and CDR2 (germline): ENHRY, SYGVKD. The V gene end was trimmed by 1 base and the J gene end by 2 bases; junction bases not matched to a gene: 1. As DNA, the CDR3 is TGTGCCATCAGTGAGTTCAGGGGGCAAGAGACCCAGTACTTC. It yields the protein CAISEFRGQETQYF.

This chain connects TRBV25-1 to TRBJ1-6, with D perhaps matching TRBD1 (6 bases). CDR3 length equals 13 residues. The V gene's germline CDR1 is MGHDK and CDR2 SYGVNS. Between the trimmed V and J ends, which lost 6 bases and 8 bases, there was a span of 11 bases. The CDR3, as DNA: TGTGCCAGCAGGAGGGCAGGGGATTCACCCCTCCACTTT. Translation: CASRRAGDSPLHF.

In its sample, this clone was seen a few times. The chain uses TRBV10-3 and TRBJ2-1, with D possibly TRBD2 on 5 matching bases. CDR3 size: 15 residues. Trimming cost V 2 bases and J 5 bases, with 13 bases left between them. Germline CDR1 is ENHRY and CDR2 is SYGVKD. The CDR3 protein is CAISEPPGGDNEQFF. The DNA of the CDR3 is TGTGCCATCAGTGAGCCCCCAGGAGGCGACAATGAGCAGTTCTTC.

This chain connects TRBV29-1 to TRBJ2-1; possible D gene TRBD2, 6 bases. Germline loops: CDR1 SQVTM, CDR2 ANQGSEA. Trimming pared 0 bases from V and 0 bases from J, leaving 12 bases between. The length of the CDR3 is 16 residues. The CDR3 sequence is CSVEDHYGSSYNEQFF. The CDR3 DNA follows: TGCAGCGTTGAAGATCATTACGGGAGCTCCTACAATGAGCAGTTCTTC.

This chain uses TRBV9 with TRBJ2-3; tentative D call: TRBD1 (6 bases). This CDR3 contains 15 residues. V lost 4 bases to trimming and J lost 2 bases, with 14 bases between them. CDR1 SGDLS and CDR2 YYNGEE come from the germline V gene. CDR3 amino acids: CASSYRTEPTDTQYF. CDR3 nucleotide sequence: TGTGCCAGCAGCTACCGGACAGAGCCCACAGATACGCAGTATTTT.

The V gene is TRBV6-1, the J gene TRBJ1-6; 8 nucleotides match TRBD1. V lost 6 bases, J lost 7 bases, and 8 bases stayed unmatched. CDR3 length: 15 residues. CDR1 is MNHNS and CDR2 is SASEGT in the germline V gene. CDR3: CASSDAGTGNSPLHF. The CDR3 DNA reads TGTGCCAGCAGCGACGCCGGGACAGGCAATTCACCCCTCCACTTT.

This chain connects TRBV6-6 to TRBJ1-2; TRBD1 might be the D (5 bases). With 8 bases removed from V and 3 bases from J, the gap between germline ends came to 10 bases. The CDR3 covers 12 residues. Germline lookup yields CDR1 MNHNY and CDR2 SVGAGI (reference sequence). For the CDR3, the DNA is TGTGCCAGCGTTGGACATGACTATGGCTACACCTTC. It translates to CASVGHDYGYTF.

The chain employs TRBV19 and TRBJ2-1; TRBD2 might be the D (6 bases). Looked up from germline, CDR1 is LNHDA and CDR2 is SQIVND (reference sequence). V lost 2 bases and J 10 bases, leaving 18 bases between the germline ends. CDR3 size: 15 residues. CDR3 loop: CASSILEGPFREQFF. The DNA of the CDR3 is TGTGCCAGTAGTATACTGGAGGGCCCATTTCGCGAGCAGTTCTTC.

The chain joins TRBV6-5 to TRBJ1-1; tentatively, D is TRBD1 (5 bases). Trimming removed 2 bases at V and 8 bases at J, with 18 bases between. The CDR3 is 15 amino acids. Germline CDR1 and CDR2: MNHEY and SVGAGI. In nucleotides, the CDR3 is TGTGCCAGCAGTTACCTGGACCCAAGGGGTAGCGAAGCTTTCTTT. Translated, it gives CASSYLDPRGSEAFF.

This rearrangement joins TRBV5-1 to TRBJ2-3; 7 bases fit TRBD2. The length of the CDR3 is 16 residues. Trimming cost V 0 bases and J 2 bases; bases outside gene matches: 6. From germline, CDR1 is SGHRS and CDR2 YFSETQ. The CDR3 bases are TGCGCCAGCAGCTTGGCGGCTCTAGCGGACACAGATACGCAGTATTTT. This gives the protein CASSLAALADTDTQYF.

This clone was observed a handful of times. This chain joins TRBV10-3 and TRBJ1-1, with D possibly TRBD1 on 6 matching bases. CDR1 and CDR2 (germline): ENHRY, SYGVKD. Trimming pared 2 bases from V and 4 bases from J, leaving 11 bases between. The CDR3 length is 14 residues. CDR3 amino acids: CAISEDRSGTEAFF. The CDR3 coding sequence is TGTGCCATCAGTGAGGACAGGTCGGGCACTGAAGCTTTCTTT.

The rearrangement links TRBV5-6 to TRBJ1-5, with D maybe TRBD1 (6 bases). V lost 4 bases to trimming and J lost 3 bases, with 14 bases between them. CDR1 and CDR2 (germline): SGHDT, YYEEEE. This CDR3 comprises 15 residues. The CDR3 region is CASSPWRDNNQPQHF. The CDR3 coding sequence is TGTGCCAGCAGCCCCTGGAGGGACAACAATCAGCCCCAGCATTTT.

This chain connects TRBV5-1 to TRBJ2-7; 9 positions agree with TRBD1. Germline CDR1 SGHRS, CDR2 YFSETQ. The CDR3 spans 12 residues. Losses at the gene ends were 4 bases for V and 7 bases for J; bases not matched to a gene: 3. The CDR3 DNA sequence: TGCGCCAGCAGCGGGACAGGGATAGAGCAGTACTTC. Translation gives CASSGTGIEQYF.

The rearrangement joins TRBV15 to TRBJ1-1; a weak D match, TRBD1 (5 bases). Trimming pared 3 bases from V and 1 base from J, leaving 9 bases between. Germline CDR1 reads LNHNV; CDR2 reads YYDKDF (reference sequence). The CDR3 runs 14 residues. CDR3 in amino acids: CATSRGQGNTEAFF. In nucleotides, the CDR3 is TGTGCCACCAGCAGGGGGCAGGGGAACACTGAAGCTTTCTTT.

This clone was seen a single time. The rearrangement joins TRBV18 to TRBJ1-2; 7 bases agree with TRBD1. The CDR3 consists of 14 residues. Germline values: CDR1 KGHSH, CDR2 LQKENI. The V gene end was trimmed by 0 bases and the J gene end by 10 bases; junction bases not matched to a gene: 8. CDR3 residues: CASSPPSTGRDYTF. As DNA, the CDR3 is TGTGCCAGCTCACCACCTTCGACAGGGAGGGACTACACCTTC.

The genes are TRBV5-1 and TRBJ2-7, with D unresolved. Trimming took 0 bases from V and 0 from J, leaving 7 bases between them. Germline CDR1 and CDR2: SGHRS and YFSETQ. The CDR3 runs 14 residues. The CDR3 is CASSLEANSYEQYF. CDR3 nucleotides: TGCGCCAGCAGCTTGGAGGCCAACTCCTACGAGCAGTACTTC. Using reference TRBV5-1 and TRBJ2-7 for the parts outside the CDR3, the full variable domain is KAGVTQTPRYLIKTRGQQVTLSCSPISGHRSVSWYQQTPGQGLQFLFEYFSETQRNKGNFPGRFSGRQFSNSRSEMNVSTLELGDSALYLCASSLEANSYEQYFGPGTRLTVT.

V usage is TRBV18 and J usage is TRBJ1-4; unclear D gene. The V end was cut by 1 base, the J end by 5 bases, with 11 bases between. The CDR3 consists of 15 residues. Germline CDR1 and CDR2: KGHSH and LQKENI. The chain's CDR3 is CASSPRAGQNEKLFF. The CDR3 region has the DNA TGTGCCAGCTCACCACGGGCGGGTCAAAATGAAAAACTGTTTTTT.

This chain uses TRBV7-9 with TRBJ2-5; 7 bases are shared with TRBD1. Germline values: CDR1 SEHNR, CDR2 FQNEAQ (reference sequence). This CDR3 contains 14 residues. Unmatched junction bases numbered 3, after V lost 1 base and J lost 4 bases. CDR3 bases: TGTGCCAGCAGCTTAGGCACAGGGGTAGAGACCCAGTACTTC. As protein: CASSLGTGVETQYF.

The chain is built from TRBV7-2 and TRBJ1-3; 7 nucleotides agree with TRBD1. The CDR3 is 16 residues long. After removal of 5 bases from V and 2 bases from J, the junction contained 9 bases not matched to a gene. In germline, CDR1 is SGHTA, CDR2 FQGNSA. Written as DNA, the CDR3 is TGTGCCAGCAGCATTCAGACAGGGTTCACTGGAAACACCATATATTTT. It translates to CASSIQTGFTGNTIYF.

V is TRBV30 and J is TRBJ1-1; 7 positions match TRBD1. The CDR3 is made up of 14 amino acids. Germline V gives CDR1 GTSNPN, CDR2 SVGIG (reference sequence). The V segment lost 2 bases and the J segment 1 base; nucleotides outside the gene matches: 4. The CDR3 bases are TGTGCCTGGAGTTCTCACAGGGGGAACACTGAAGCTTTCTTT. It encodes CAWSSHRGNTEAFF.

The chain couples TRBV1 to TRBJ2-7; the D call in the table, TRBD2, was not verified against the DNA. TRBV1 is marked as a pseudogene. The CDR3 sequence is 18 residues long. CDR3: CTSSQDWGVWTRRSEQYV. The CDR3 DNA reads TGCACCAGCAGCCAAGATTGGGGGGTATGGACTAGACGTTCCGAGCAGTACGTC.

This chain uses TRBV6-1 with TRBJ1-3; D possibly corresponds to TRBD1 (5 bases). The CDR3 runs 13 residues. CDR1 and CDR2 (germline): MNHNS, SASEGT. V was clipped by 7 bases and J by 2 bases, with 9 bases between them. The CDR3 DNA reads as TGTGCCAGCATCAAGACAGCTGGAAACACCATATATTTT. This encodes CASIKTAGNTIYF.